This T cell receptor beta chain emerged from a study of cytomegalovirus exposure and HLA in healthy donors. The CDR3 sequence is 16 residues long. Trimming removed 3 bases at V and 2 bases at J, with 16 bases between. Germline CDR1 SGDLS, CDR2 YYNGEE. The PCR contained 60 Vbeta and 13 Jbeta primers. Measured with immunoSEQ multiplex PCR; TCRdb has only the in-frame clones, and not every one. The specimen's table records approximately 110,000 clones. Study outcomes and limitations: Some highly shared sequence variants likely arose as a pipeline artifact.

As for this clone: What it binds is unknown.

Donors were nominally healthy when sampled, though unrecorded immune exposures were likely. The source is a man in his late teens or twenties in good health and CMV-seronegative. The genes are TRBV9 and TRBJ2-3; the D gene is possibly TRBD2 (6 bases). Sequenced input: PBMCs. CDR3 region: CASSDLAGPTTDTQYF. Written as DNA, the CDR3 is TGTGCCAGCAGCGATCTTGCGGGGCCCACCACAGATACGCAGTATTTT.